What follows are 27 T cell receptor beta chains derived from one specimen sequenced in a study of blood T cell repertoires in COVID-19. The protocol was immunoSEQ multiplex PCR, while the TCRdb copy is restricted to in-frame clones and leaves out a portion. The sample includes about 50,000 clones, more than 70% of them seen just once. The material sequenced was peripheral blood. These receptors were obtained from a human donor in a cohort sampled during active COVID-19.

This chain links TRBV19 with TRBJ2-7, with 10 bases lining up with TRBD1. With V trimmed by 5 bases and J by 3 bases, 7 bases remained unmatched. The germline V gene has CDR1 LNHDA and CDR2 SQIVND (reference sequence). CDR3 length: 15 amino acids. The DNA of the CDR3 is TGTGCCAGTAGTGGGCAGACAGGGGGCGACTACGAGCAGTACTTC. This translates into CASSGQTGGDYEQYF.

The rearrangement links TRBV5-4 to TRBJ2-7; TRBD1 matches 10 bases. The CDR3 totals 16 residues. With V trimmed by 2 bases and J by 5 bases, 10 bases remained unmatched. Germline V CDR1 and CDR2: SGHNT, YYREEE (reference sequence). This CDR3 is CASSFANRDRGHEQYF. In nucleotides, the CDR3 is TGTGCCAGCAGCTTCGCGAACCGGGACAGGGGCCACGAGCAGTACTTC.

The chain recombines TRBV7-2 with TRBJ2-3; the match to TRBD2 covers 8 bases. CDR1 SGHTA and CDR2 FQGNSA come from the germline V gene. The CDR3 loop spans 17 amino acids. The V segment lost 1 base and the J segment 4 bases; nucleotides outside the gene matches: 10. CDR3 in amino acids: CASSLEVGETSADTQYF. DNA for the CDR3: TGTGCCAGCAGCTTAGAGGTTGGGGAGACTAGCGCAGATACGCAGTATTTT.

The chain employs TRBV4-2 and TRBJ2-2, with D hard to call. The CDR3 is 17 amino acids. V lost 3 bases and J lost 0, with 14 bases in between. Germline V gives CDR1 LGHNA, CDR2 YNFKEQ. The CDR3 DNA sequence: TGTGCCAGCAGCCAGTTTATCTACAGTCCGAACACCGGGGAGCTGTTTTTT. It encodes CASSQFIYSPNTGELFF.

This sequence joins TRBV7-2 and TRBJ1-3; possibly TRBD1 for D (6 bases). The CDR3 sequence is 16 residues long. Looked up from germline, CDR1 is SGHTA and CDR2 is FQGNSA. Trimming removed 4 bases at V and 1 base at J, with 14 bases between. The CDR3 protein is CASSSLGQISGNTIYF. Written as DNA, the CDR3 is TGTGCCAGCAGCTCTCTTGGACAGATTTCTGGAAACACCATATATTTT.

The V gene is TRBV4-2, the J gene TRBJ2-5; TRBD2 aligns across 16 bases. CDR3 length: 22 residues. Germline CDR1 is LGHNA and CDR2 is YNFKEQ. J gave up 1 base and V 0 bases, and 14 bases lay outside the gene matches. This CDR3 reads CASSQESGGLAGGSPPQETQYF. CDR3 DNA: TGTGCCAGCAGCCAAGAATCAGGGGGACTAGCGGGAGGGTCTCCTCCCCAAGAGACCCAGTACTTC.

The chain has TRBV10-1 and TRBJ2-1; perhaps TRBD2 as D (6 bases). Germline V lookup: CDR1 WNHNN, CDR2 SYGVQD (reference sequence). The CDR3 extends over 14 amino acids. Deletions cut 8 bases from V and 5 bases from J, with 16 bases between. CDR3: CASLNRDFHNEQFF. Here the CDR3 DNA reads TGCGCCAGCCTTAACCGGGACTTCCACAATGAGCAGTTCTTC.

This chain joins TRBV9 and TRBJ2-7; a weak D match, TRBD1 (5 bases). The length of the CDR3 is 15 residues. CDR1 SGDLS and CDR2 YYNGEE come from the germline V gene. The ends were cut back, 3 bases at V and 1 base at J, with 14 bases in the middle. The CDR3 sequence: CASSAGAVDSYEQYF. CDR3 bases: TGTGCCAGCAGCGCTGGGGCCGTTGATTCCTACGAGCAGTACTTC. Variable domain in full (rest from reference TRBV9 and TRBJ2-7): DSGVTQTPKHLITATGQRVTLRCSPRSGDLSVYWYQQSLDQGLQFLIQYYNGEERAKGNILERFSAQQFPDLHSELNLSSLELGDSALYFCASSAGAVDSYEQYFGPGTRLTVT.

V usage is TRBV7-2 and J usage is TRBJ2-7; 7 bases are shared with TRBD1. The germline gives CDR1 SGHTA, CDR2 FQGNSA. This CDR3 region has 14 residues. V gave up 6 bases and J gave up 2 bases; unmatched junction bases: 7. The CDR3 protein is CASSKRDSPYEQYF. The CDR3 DNA sequence: TGTGCCAGCAGTAAAAGGGACAGTCCCTACGAGCAGTACTTC.

V and J are TRBV6-4 and TRBJ2-3, with TRBD2 matching over 9 bases. CDR1 MRHNA and CDR2 SNTAGT come from the germline V gene. Unmatched junction bases numbered 9, after V lost 5 bases and J lost 6 bases. This CDR3 is built from 15 residues. The CDR3 region is CASSSLSGGPDTQYF. The CDR3 DNA sequence: TGTGCCAGCAGTTCCCTCAGCGGGGGGCCTGATACGCAGTATTTT.

This clone was found once. This rearrangement joins TRBV7-9 to TRBJ2-2; 7 bases fit TRBD1. The CDR3 is 14 residues long. Germline assignment: CDR1 SEHNR and CDR2 FQNEAQ (reference sequence). V dropped 4 bases and J dropped 5; count of bases not matched to a gene: 4. The CDR3 protein is CASSYLQGTGELFF. CDR3 in DNA: TGTGCCAGCAGCTACCTACAGGGGACCGGGGAGCTGTTTTTT.

This chain connects TRBV19 to TRBJ1-3; D unclear. V lost 0 bases to trimming and J lost 4 bases, with 10 bases between them. Looked up from germline, CDR1 is LNHDA and CDR2 is SQIVND (reference sequence). The CDR3 totals 15 residues. CDR3 residues: CASSIDQRPGNTIYF. CDR3 sequence (DNA): TGTGCCAGTAGTATAGATCAGAGGCCAGGAAACACCATATATTTT.

V usage is TRBV6-6 and J usage is TRBJ2-2; a possible D gene is TRBD2 (6 bases). The CDR3 loop spans 15 amino acids. The germline V and J ends were trimmed by 6 bases and 6 bases, with 17 bases remaining between them. CDR1 and CDR2 (germline): MNHNY, SVGAGI (reference sequence). CDR3 sequence reads: CASSPATSRPGELFF. Written as DNA, the CDR3 is TGTGCCAGCAGCCCCGCGACTAGTCGGCCCGGGGAGCTGTTTTTT.

The rearrangement links TRBV4-1 to TRBJ2-5; 9 bases match TRBD1. Germline lookup yields CDR1 MGHRA and CDR2 YSYEKL. CDR3 length: 17 residues. Trimming removed 3 bases from V and 5 bases from J; junction bases left unmatched: 13. CDR3: CASSQTGRTGVGETQYF. The CDR3 DNA reads TGCGCCAGCAGCCAGACGGGGAGGACAGGGGTAGGGGAGACCCAGTACTTC.

In its sample, this clone was seen once. The V gene is TRBV12-5, the J gene TRBJ2-1, with no clear D. CDR1 is LGHNT and CDR2 is FRNRAP in the germline V gene. The V end lost 0 bases, the J end lost 2 bases, and 11 bases lay between the germline ends. The CDR3 extends over 16 amino acids. In DNA form, the CDR3 reads TGTGCTAGTGGTTTGGTACCTGACACCCCCTACAATGAGCAGTTCTTC. Residues: CASGLVPDTPYNEQFF.

This chain uses TRBV7-2 with TRBJ2-3, with 10 bases identical to TRBD2. The V gene's germline CDR1 is SGHTA and CDR2 FQGNSA. The CDR3 runs to 15 residues. Germline trimming cut 5 bases from V and 1 base from J; bases unmatched to any gene: 3. Here the CDR3 DNA reads TGTGCCAGCAGCAGGACTAGCGGCCGCACAGATACGCAGTATTTT. Its translation: CASSRTSGRTDTQYF.

CDR3 loop: CASSPTGQARDNEQFF. The DNA for the CDR3 is TGTGCCAGCAGCCCTACTGGACAGGCTAGGGACAATGAGCAGTTCTTC. The genes are TRBV7-8 and TRBJ2-1; 7 bases are a match to TRBD1. After removal of 5 bases from V and 5 bases from J, the junction contained 12 bases not matched to a gene. The germline CDR1 and CDR2 sequences are SGHVS and FQNEAQ. There are 16 residues in the CDR3.

This chain links TRBV5-4 with TRBJ2-1; D gene uncertain. The V gene lost 0 bases and the J gene lost 6 bases, with 7 bases spanning the gap. This CDR3 region has 13 residues. Germline CDR1 and CDR2: SGHNT and YYREEE (reference sequence). CDR3 in amino acids: CASSLAWANEQFF. The CDR3 DNA is TGTGCCAGCAGCTTGGCGTGGGCCAATGAGCAGTTCTTC.

The CDR3 DNA is TGTGCCATCAGTGATAGCGGGGTCAGCTCTGGAAACACCATATATTTT. This sequence encodes CAISDSGVSSGNTIYF. This chain connects TRBV10-3 to TRBJ1-3, with no clear D. CDR3 length equals 16 residues. The germline V gene encodes CDR1 ENHRY and CDR2 SYGVKD. The V end was cut by 3 bases, the J end by 0 bases, with 12 bases between.

The chain combines TRBV27 with TRBJ2-5, with 12 positions matching TRBD1. V was clipped by 5 bases and J by 1 base; unmatched bases: 5. The CDR3 covers 16 residues. CDR1 is MNHEY, CDR2 SMNVEV, per germline (reference sequence). CDR3 sequence reads: CASSHRGQGAQETQYF. CDR3 coding DNA: TGTGCCAGCAGTCATCGGGGACAGGGGGCCCAAGAGACCCAGTACTTC.

This chain joins TRBV7-9 and TRBJ2-7; 12 positions match TRBD1. The junction had 9 bases not matched to a gene; V was cut back by 5 bases and J by 7 bases. This CDR3 has 15 amino acids. Germline lookup yields CDR1 SEHNR and CDR2 FQNEAQ (reference sequence). For the CDR3, the DNA is TGTGCCAGCAGCCCCTCGGGACAGGGGGCGAGAGAGCAGTACTTC. Its protein product is CASSPSGQGAREQYF.

The V and J genes are TRBV15 and TRBJ2-3; 10 positions agree with TRBD2. Trimming cost V 0 bases and J 0 bases; bases outside gene matches: 9. This CDR3 has 19 residues. CDR1 is LNHNV and CDR2 is YYDKDF in the germline V gene (reference sequence). CDR3 loop: CATSREPISGRHSTDTQYF. The DNA for the CDR3 is TGTGCCACCAGCAGAGAACCGATTAGCGGGAGGCATAGCACAGATACGCAGTATTTT.

The V gene is TRBV21-1, the J gene TRBJ2-7; the table's D call, TRBD1, was not checked against the DNA. TRBV21-1 is tagged as a pseudogene. This CDR3 comprises 17 residues. CDR3 sequence: CASSKNGDRGKSYEQYF. DNA of the CDR3: TGTGCCAGCAGCAAAAATGGCGACAGGGGGAAATCCTACGAGCAGTACTTC.

This sequence joins TRBV5-1 and TRBJ2-1; 11 bases line up with TRBD1. The CDR3 has 20 residues. Germline V gene lookup returns CDR1 SGHRS and CDR2 YFSETQ. J was trimmed by 3 bases and V by 1 base; bases with no gene match: 15. The CDR3 region has the DNA TGCGCCAGCAGCTTGCTAGCCTTAAACCTGGGGACAGGGGGCTACAATGAGCAGTTCTTC. The encoded protein is CASSLLALNLGTGGYNEQFF.

The V and J genes are TRBV5-4 and TRBJ1-5, with D maybe TRBD1 (6 bases). CDR3 length: 15 residues. Germline loops: CDR1 SGHNT, CDR2 YYREEE (reference sequence). Trimming took off 0 bases at V and 3 bases at J, with 10 bases between the two ends. CDR3 DNA: TGTGCCAGCAGCTTGGCACCGGGACACAATCAGCCCCAGCATTTT. It codes for CASSLAPGHNQPQHF. Drawing the rest from reference TRBV5-4 and TRBJ1-5, the complete variable domain is ETGVTQSPTHLIKTRGQQVTLRCSSQSGHNTVSWYQQALGQGPQFIFQYYREEENGRGNFPPRFSGLQFPNYSSELNVNALELDDSALYLCASSLAPGHNQPQHFGDGTRLSIL.

The V and J genes are TRBV12-3 or TRBV12-4 and TRBJ1-4, with 7 bases lining up with TRBD1. The CDR3 totals 13 residues. With 5 bases clipped from V and 4 bases from J, the junction kept 1 base outside the gene matches. CDR3 sequence reads: CASSGTVNEKLFF. The CDR3 coding sequence is TGTGCCAGCAGTGGGACAGTTAATGAAAAACTGTTTTTT.

The CDR3 bases are TGTGCCCCCCGAGGGAATACGCAGTATTTT. Its protein product is CAPRGNTQYF. V is TRBV21-1 and J is TRBJ2-3; TRBD2 is taken as the D call from the table, unchecked against the DNA. TRBV21-1 is a pseudogene segment. CDR3 length: 10 amino acids.